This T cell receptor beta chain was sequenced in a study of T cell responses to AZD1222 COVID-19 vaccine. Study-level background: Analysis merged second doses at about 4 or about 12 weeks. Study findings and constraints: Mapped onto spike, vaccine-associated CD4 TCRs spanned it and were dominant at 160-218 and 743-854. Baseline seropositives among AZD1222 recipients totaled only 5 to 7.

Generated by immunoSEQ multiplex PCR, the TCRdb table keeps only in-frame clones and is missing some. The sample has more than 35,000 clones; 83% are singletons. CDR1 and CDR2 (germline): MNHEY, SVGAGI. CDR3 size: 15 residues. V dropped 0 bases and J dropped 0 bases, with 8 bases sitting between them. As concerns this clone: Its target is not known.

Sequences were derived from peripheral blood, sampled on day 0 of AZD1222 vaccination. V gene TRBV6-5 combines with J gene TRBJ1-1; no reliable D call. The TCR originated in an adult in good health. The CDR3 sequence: CASSYSGTLNTEAFF. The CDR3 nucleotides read TGTGCCAGCAGTTACTCTGGCACTTTGAACACTGAAGCTTTCTTT.